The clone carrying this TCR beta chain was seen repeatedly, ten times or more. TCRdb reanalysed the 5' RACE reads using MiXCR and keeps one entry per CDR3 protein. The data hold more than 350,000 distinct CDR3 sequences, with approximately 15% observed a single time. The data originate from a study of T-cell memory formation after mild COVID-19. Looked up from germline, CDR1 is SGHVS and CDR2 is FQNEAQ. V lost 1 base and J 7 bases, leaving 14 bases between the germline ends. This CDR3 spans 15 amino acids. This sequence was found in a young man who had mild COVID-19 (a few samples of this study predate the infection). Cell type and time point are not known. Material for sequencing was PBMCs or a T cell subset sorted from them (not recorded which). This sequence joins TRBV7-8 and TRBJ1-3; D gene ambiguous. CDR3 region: CASSLVDRSRNTIYF. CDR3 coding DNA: TGTGCCAGCAGCTTAGTGGACCGGTCGAGGAACACCATATATTTT. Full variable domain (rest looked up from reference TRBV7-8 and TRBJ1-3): GAGVSQSPRYKVAKRGQDVALRCDPISGHVSLFWYQQALGQGPEFLTYFQNEAQLDKSGLPSDRFFAERPEGSVSTLKIQRTQQEDSAVYLCASSLVDRSRNTIYFGEGSWLTVV.